The rows below give T cell receptor beta chains drawn from one sample of a study of T cell responses to AZD1222 COVID-19 vaccine. The table came from immunoSEQ multiplex PCR; TCRdb's copy has only in-frame clones and leaves some out. The sample lists some 100,000 clones, about 89% occurring once. Sequenced here: peripheral blood, sampled on day 0 of AZD1222 vaccination. These receptors were obtained from an adult in good health. CDR3s include the opening cysteine and the closing phenylalanine or tryptophan. The D gene is left open where the match is weak. Not all rows give a size; the values are once, few, many and, for expanded clones, a class.

v_gene	abundance	j_gene	d_gene	CDR3nt	CDR3aa
TRBV27	NA	TRBJ1-2	TRBD1	TGTGCCAGCAGTTTTGACAGGGAAAACCTCTATGGCTACACCTTC	CASSFDRENLYGYTF
TRBV6-5	NA	TRBJ1-5	NA	TGTGCCAGCAGGGGGACGGAATATAGCAATCAGCCCCAGCATTTT	CASRGTEYSNQPQHF
TRBV5-1	NA	TRBJ1-4	NA	TGCGCCAGCAGCCCCCTGGCTCGCGGTGGGAATGAAAAACTGTTTTTT	CASSPLARGGNEKLFF
TRBV4-1	NA	TRBJ1-1	TRBD1	TGCGCCAGCAGCGGGACAGGGGCCTTGAACACTGAAGCTTTCTTT	CASSGTGALNTEAFF
TRBV28	NA	TRBJ1-5	NA	TGTGCCAGCAGTTTGGGGGATCGGAGGGGGCCCCAGCATTTT	CASSLGDRRGPQHF
TRBV7-2	NA	TRBJ2-7	NA	TGTGCCAGCAGCCAAGTTTCCTACGAGCAGTACTTC	CASSQVSYEQYF
TRBV28	NA	TRBJ1-1	NA	TGTGCCAGCACTCTCGAGGGCGGAGACACTGAAGCTTTCTTT	CASTLEGGDTEAFF
TRBV6-6	NA	TRBJ1-1	NA	TGTGCCAGCAGTTCCCCAGGGGATCTCGCTGAAGCTTTCTTT	CASSSPGDLAEAFF
TRBV12-5	NA	TRBJ2-2	NA	TGTGCTAGTGGTTTGTCAGGGGCGGGCACCGGGGAGCTGTTTTTT	CASGLSGAGTGELFF
TRBV5-5	NA	TRBJ1-1	TRBD1	TGTGCCAGCAGCTCGACAGGGGGCCTCACTGAAGCTTTCTTT	CASSSTGGLTEAFF
TRBV6-6	NA	TRBJ1-2	TRBD1	TGTGCCAGCAAAACAACCCGGGACAGCTCCTATGGCTACACCTTC	CASKTTRDSSYGYTF
TRBV5-1	NA	TRBJ1-1	NA	TGCGCCAGCAGCTTGGGATCGGGGAACACTGAAGCTTTCTTT	CASSLGSGNTEAFF
TRBV25-1	NA	TRBJ1-2	NA	TGTGCCAGCAGTTCCCGACAGCAGGATGGCTACACCTTC	CASSSRQQDGYTF
TRBV10-3	few	TRBJ1-2	TRBD1	TGTGCCATCAGCCGACAGGGAATAAACTATGGCTACACCTTC	CAISRQGINYGYTF
TRBV29-1	once	TRBJ2-7	TRBD1	TGCAGCGTTGACAGGGGGCATGAGCAGTACTTC	CSVDRGHEQYF
TRBV24-1	NA	TRBJ2-1	TRBD1	TGTGCCACCAGTGCTCAGGGGGCGGGTTACAATGAGCAGTTCTTC	CATSAQGAGYNEQFF
TRBV6-4	NA	TRBJ1-1	NA	TGTGCCAGCAGTTTCAGTACTGAGAACACTGAAGCTTTCTTT	CASSFSTENTEAFF
TRBV5-4	NA	TRBJ2-7	NA	TGTGCCAGCAGCTTGAGAGGCGAGCAGTACTTC	CASSLRGEQYF
TRBV12-5	NA	TRBJ1-6	TRBD1	TGTGCTAGTGGTTCGCAAACAGGGGGATCACCCCTCCACTTT	CASGSQTGGSPLHF
TRBV2	NA	TRBJ1-6	NA	TGTGCCAGCAGTCAACAGGGTAGTAATTCACCCCTCCACTTT	CASSQQGSNSPLHF
TRBV3-1/TRBV3-2	NA	TRBJ2-1	TRBD2	TGTGCCAGCAGCCAAGTTAGCGGGAGTGGAGGTGAGCAGTTCTTC	CASSQVSGSGGEQFF
TRBV20-1	once	TRBJ1-2	NA	TGCAGTGCTAGAGATCTACCGGGACCGACCTTC	CSARDLPGPTF
TRBV10-3	NA	TRBJ1-4	NA	TGTGCCATCAGTGAGTCGAGAGAGACTAATGAAAAACTGTTTTTT	CAISESRETNEKLFF
TRBV19	NA	TRBJ2-5	NA	TGTGCCAGTAGTTCTAGCGATCAAGAGACCCAGTACTTC	CASSSSDQETQYF
TRBV12-3/TRBV12-4	NA	TRBJ2-2	NA	TGTGCCAGCCAAATGCCCGGGGAGCTGTTTTTT	CASQMPGELFF
TRBV5-1	NA	TRBJ2-5	NA	TGCGCCAGCAGCTTCGAGGGGGAGACCCAGTACTTC	CASSFEGETQYF
TRBV6-5	NA	TRBJ2-7	NA	TGTGCCAGCAGGCCAACAGGGCGCGCCTACGAGCAGTACTTC	CASRPTGRAYEQYF
TRBV18	few	TRBJ1-5	NA	TGTGCCAGCTCATCGGCCCCTCAGGAGCAGCCCCAGCATTTT	CASSSAPQEQPQHF